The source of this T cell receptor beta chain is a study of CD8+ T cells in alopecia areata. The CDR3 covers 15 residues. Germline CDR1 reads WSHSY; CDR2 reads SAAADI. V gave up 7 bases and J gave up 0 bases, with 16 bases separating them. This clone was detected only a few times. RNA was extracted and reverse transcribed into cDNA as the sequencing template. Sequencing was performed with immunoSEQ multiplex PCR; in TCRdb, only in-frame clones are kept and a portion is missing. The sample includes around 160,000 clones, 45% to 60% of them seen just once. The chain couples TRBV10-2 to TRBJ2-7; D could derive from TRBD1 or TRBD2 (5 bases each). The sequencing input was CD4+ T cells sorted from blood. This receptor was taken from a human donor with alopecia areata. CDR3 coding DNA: TGCGCCAGCAACGAGAGGGGCAGGAGCTCCTACGAGCAGTACTTC. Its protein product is CASNERGRSSYEQYF.